One sample yielded the 7 T cell receptor beta chains listed below, sequenced in a study of CD8 T cells in Susac syndrome. It was with random hexamers that 0.5 to 1 ug RNA was reverse transcribed. TCRdb analysed the immunoSEQ multiplex PCR reads with MiXCR anew, one entry per CDR3 protein. The sample holds 210,000 or so distinct CDR3 sequences, around 90% seen once. Sequences were obtained from CD8+ T cells from PBMCs. Every receptor here comes from a human donor with multiple sclerosis.

The chain links TRBV19 to TRBJ1-1; D possibly corresponds to TRBD1 (5 bases). V shed 6 bases and J shed 0 bases, with 11 bases lying between them. Germline CDR1 LNHDA, CDR2 SQIVND (reference sequence). This CDR3 comprises 14 residues. The CDR3 DNA is TGTGCCAGTAGCCTAGGACACCTGAACACTGAAGCTTTCTTT. Protein: CASSLGHLNTEAFF.

The rearrangement links TRBV2 to TRBJ1-2, with 7 positions matching TRBD1. The germline gives CDR1 SNHLY, CDR2 FYNNEI. CDR3 length: 16 amino acids. J lost 4 bases, V lost 2 bases, and 10 bases had no gene match. CDR3 protein: CASSERRGGVVYGYTF. In nucleotides, the CDR3 is TGTGCCAGCAGTGAAAGAAGAGGGGGCGTTGTCTATGGCTACACCTTC.

V and J are TRBV5-6 and TRBJ2-2; D remains ambiguous. Germline V gene data show CDR1 as SGHDT and CDR2 as YYEEEE. V was pared by 3 bases and J by 5 bases, with 11 bases between. The CDR3 sequence is 14 residues long. CDR3 protein: CASSYRAATGELFF. For the CDR3, the DNA is TGTGCCAGCAGCTACCGGGCCGCGACCGGGGAGCTGTTTTTT.

The chain links TRBV20-1 to TRBJ2-3, with no clear D. Germline values: CDR1 DFQATT, CDR2 SNEGSKA (reference sequence). CDR3 length: 12 residues. Trimming took off 1 base at V and 4 bases at J, with 6 bases between the two ends. The CDR3 nucleotides are TGCAGTGCTAGAGGCGTGGCAGATACGCAGTATTTT. Its protein is CSARGVADTQYF.

The chain has TRBV12-3 or TRBV12-4 and TRBJ2-7; tentative D call: TRBD2 (6 bases). This CDR3 contains 12 residues. The V and J ends lost 5 bases and 5 bases respectively, with 10 bases between them. The CDR3, as DNA: TGTGCCAGCAGTCTAGGGACTCACGAGCAGTACTTC. Encoded protein: CASSLGTHEQYF.

The CDR3 sequence: CASSQVGSGVEQYF. Here the CDR3 DNA reads TGCGCCAGCAGCCAAGTAGGATCAGGGGTCGAGCAGTACTTC. The chain carries TRBV4-1 and TRBJ2-7; TRBD1 might be the D (6 bases). CDR3 length equals 14 residues. The V end was cut by 1 base, the J end by 6 bases, with 13 bases between. CDR1 is MGHRA, CDR2 YSYEKL, per germline.

A few counts support this clonotype. The rearrangement uses TRBV3-1 and TRBJ2-7, with D tentatively TRBD2 (5 bases). V was trimmed by 10 bases and J by 2 bases, leaving 18 bases between them. CDR3 length equals 14 residues. Germline V gives CDR1 LGHDT, CDR2 YNNKEL (reference sequence). The CDR3 region has the DNA TGTGCCACCGCCTCGGTGGTGAGGGCCTACGAGCAGTACTTC. This translates into CATASVVRAYEQYF.